This T cell receptor (beta chain) originates from a study of neoadjuvant anti-PD-1 for oral cavity cancer. PBMCs were not maintained or expanded in culture before analysis. Trimming took off 3 bases at V and 12 bases at J, with 11 bases between the two ends. Germline V gene sequence: CDR1 MNHNS, CDR2 SASEGT. The CDR3 totals 11 residues. Profiled with immunoSEQ multiplex PCR; TCRdb holds only in-frame clones, not every one. Of over 14,000 clones listed, roughly 70% were seen once; the top ten hold less than 3.5%. The input for sequencing was PBMCs, taken before nivolumab (anti-PD-1) treatment. The chain couples TRBV6-1 to TRBJ1-2, with a possible D match to TRBD1 (5 bases). The sequence derives from a person aged 35-79 years with oral cavity squamous cell carcinoma. CDR3 coding DNA: TGTGCCAGCAGTGAGGGGGGTTTTGACACCTTC. It codes for CASSEGGFDTF.